This TCR beta chain was sequenced in a study of shared clonotypes between healthy human individuals. CDR3 length: 14 amino acids. Germline CDR1 reads MNHEY; CDR2 reads SMNVEV (reference sequence). TCRdb's table, derived via immunoSEQ multiplex PCR, lists solely in-frame clones and lacks some. The sample consists of about 700,000 clones, around 67% of them appearing once. Donors comprised only Caucasian adults living in Nashville, Tennessee. The chain links TRBV27 to TRBJ2-5, with D unresolved. The end of the DNA aligns better with TRBJ2-7, so the J call may be wrong. The sequence was obtained from a woman aged 30 to 39 in good health. The specimen was memory CD4+ T cells sorted from blood. Subset of the sample: CD45RA-negative fraction. CDR3: CASSFQYTSYEQYF. The CDR3 region has the DNA TGTGCCAGCAGTTTCCAGTATACCTCCTACGAGCAGTACTTC.